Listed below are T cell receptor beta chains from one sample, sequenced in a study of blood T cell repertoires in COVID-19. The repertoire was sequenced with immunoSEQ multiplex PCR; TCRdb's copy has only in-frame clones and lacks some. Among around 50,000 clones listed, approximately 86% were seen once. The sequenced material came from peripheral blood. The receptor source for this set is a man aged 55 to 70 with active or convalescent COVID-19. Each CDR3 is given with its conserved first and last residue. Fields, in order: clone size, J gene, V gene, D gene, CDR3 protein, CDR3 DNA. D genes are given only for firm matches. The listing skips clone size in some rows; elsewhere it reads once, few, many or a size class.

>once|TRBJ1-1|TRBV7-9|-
CASSLFGEARSNTEAFF
TGTGCCAGCAGCTTATTTGGGGAGGCACGGTCGAACACTGAAGCTTTCTTT
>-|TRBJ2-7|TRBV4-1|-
CASSQDSGSYEQYF
TGCGCCAGCAGCCAAGATAGCGGAAGCTACGAGCAGTACTTC
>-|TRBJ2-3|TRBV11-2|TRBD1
CASSSTPGQGQDTQYF
TGTGCCAGCAGCTCAACGCCGGGACAGGGACAAGATACGCAGTATTTT
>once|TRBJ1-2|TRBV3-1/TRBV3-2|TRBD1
CASSRDSHLYTF
TGTGCCAGCAGCCGGGACAGCCATCTCTACACCTTC
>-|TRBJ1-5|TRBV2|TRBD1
CASSDQGASNQPQHF
TGTGCCAGCAGTGATCAGGGGGCCAGCAATCAGCCCCAGCATTTT
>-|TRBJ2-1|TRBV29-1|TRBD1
CSVDGTGSYNEQFF
TGCAGCGTTGATGGGACAGGCTCCTACAATGAGCAGTTCTTC
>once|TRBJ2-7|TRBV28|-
CASSPHDTNYEQYF
TGTGCCAGCAGTCCACATGACACGAACTACGAGCAGTACTTC
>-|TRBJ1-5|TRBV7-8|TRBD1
CASSLDRGSQPQHF
TGTGCCAGCAGCTTAGACAGGGGGAGTCAGCCCCAGCATTTT
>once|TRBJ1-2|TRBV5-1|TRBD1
CASTETGGLGGYTF
TGCGCCAGTACTGAAACAGGGGGCCTGGGAGGCTACACCTTC
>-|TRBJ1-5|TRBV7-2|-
CASSLGLRPQHF
TGTGCCAGCAGCTTAGGTTTGCGGCCCCAGCATTTT
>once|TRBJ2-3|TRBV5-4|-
CASSPEGADTQYF
TGTGCCAGCAGCCCCGAGGGTGCAGATACGCAGTATTTT
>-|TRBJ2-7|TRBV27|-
CASSNNRERYEQYF
TGTGCCAGCAGTAACAACAGGGAGCGCTACGAGCAGTACTTC
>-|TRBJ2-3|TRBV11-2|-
CASNAGNGWADTQYF
TGTGCCAGCAATGCCGGGAATGGGTGGGCAGATACGCAGTATTTT
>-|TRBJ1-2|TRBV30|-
CAWNLRGGYTF
TGTGCCTGGAATCTTAGAGGTGGCTACACCTTC
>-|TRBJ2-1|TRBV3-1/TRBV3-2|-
CASSLRDSFDEQFF
TGTGCCAGCAGCCTCCGGGACTCCTTCGATGAGCAGTTCTTC
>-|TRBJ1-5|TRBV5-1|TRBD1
CASSLGQINQPQHF
TGCGCCAGCAGCCTGGGACAGATAAATCAGCCCCAGCATTTT
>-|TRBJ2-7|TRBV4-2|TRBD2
CASSQDGTGGTYEQYF
TGTGCCAGCAGCCAAGATGGGACGGGGGGAACCTACGAGCAGTACTTC
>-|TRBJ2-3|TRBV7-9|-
CASSSGVGSTDTQYF
TGTGCCAGCAGCTCGGGAGTGGGTAGCACAGATACGCAGTATTTT
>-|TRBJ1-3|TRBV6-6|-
CASSYPPRSGNTIYF
TGTGCCAGCAGTTACCCTCCCCGCTCTGGAAACACCATATATTTT
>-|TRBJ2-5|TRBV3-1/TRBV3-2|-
CASSQSRETQYF
TGTGCCAGCAGCCAGAGCAGGGAGACCCAGTACTTC
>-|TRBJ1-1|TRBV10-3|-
CAIDRGGDTEAFF
TGTGCCATCGATAGGGGGGGGGACACTGAAGCTTTCTTT
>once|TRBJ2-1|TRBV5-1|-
CASSFGSIVGGAPNEQFF
TGCGCCAGCAGCTTTGGTTCGATCGTTGGGGGGGCCCCCAATGAGCAGTTCTTC
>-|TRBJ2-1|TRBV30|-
CAWSVLVSNYNEQFF
TGTGCCTGGAGTGTACTCGTCTCCAACTACAATGAGCAGTTCTTC
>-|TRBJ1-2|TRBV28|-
CASSFRDNYGYTF
TGTGCCAGCAGTTTCAGGGATAACTATGGCTACACCTTC
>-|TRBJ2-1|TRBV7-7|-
CASSSQGDEQFF
TGTGCCAGCAGCTCACAGGGCGATGAGCAGTTCTTC
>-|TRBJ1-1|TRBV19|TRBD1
CASSGQGGGDTEAFF
TGTGCCAGTAGCGGACAGGGTGGAGGCGACACTGAAGCTTTCTTT
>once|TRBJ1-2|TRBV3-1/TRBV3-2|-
CASSQEEWGYTF
TGTGCCAGCAGCCAAGAGGAGTGGGGCTACACCTTC
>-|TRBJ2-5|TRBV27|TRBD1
CASTPGQGLKTQYF
TGTGCCAGCACCCCGGGACAGGGCTTAAAGACCCAGTACTTC
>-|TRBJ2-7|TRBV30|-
CAWSVDTYEQYF
TGTGCCTGGAGTGTTGACACCTACGAGCAGTACTTC
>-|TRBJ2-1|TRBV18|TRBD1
CASSRDRVANEQFF
TGTGCCAGCTCACGGGACAGGGTTGCTAATGAGCAGTTCTTC
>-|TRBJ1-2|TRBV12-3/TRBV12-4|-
CASSLMKQGGYTF
TGTGCCAGCAGTTTGATGAAGCAGGGTGGCTACACCTTC
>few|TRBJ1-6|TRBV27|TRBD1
CASSRDRGRFPYNSPLHF
TGTGCCAGCAGCCGGGACAGGGGGCGATTCCCCTATAATTCACCCCTCCACTTT
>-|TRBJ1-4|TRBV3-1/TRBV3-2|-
CASSQAKRGITEKLFF
TGTGCCAGCAGCCAAGCAAAGCGGGGAATTACTGAAAAACTGTTTTTT
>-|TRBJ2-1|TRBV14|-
CASSMGGLYNEQFF
TGTGCCAGCTCAATGGGGGGGCTCTACAATGAGCAGTTCTTC
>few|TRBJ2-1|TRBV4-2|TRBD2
CASRRVAGTYNEQFF
TGTGCCAGCAGGCGGGTAGCGGGTACCTACAATGAGCAGTTCTTC
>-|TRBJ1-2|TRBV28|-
CASAENYGYTF
TGTGCCAGCGCGGAAAACTATGGCTACACCTTC
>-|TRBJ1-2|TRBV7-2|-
CASSRDSYGYTF
TGTGCCAGCAGCCGCGACAGCTATGGCTACACCTTC
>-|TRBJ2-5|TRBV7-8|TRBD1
CASSTGTGSQETQYF
TGTGCCAGCAGCACCGGGACAGGGTCCCAAGAGACCCAGTACTTC
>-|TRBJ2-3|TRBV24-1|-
CATSDTLTGPIYTQYF
TGTGCCACCAGTGATACCCTTACTGGTCCCATATATACGCAGTATTTT
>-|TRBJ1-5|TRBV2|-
CASTQEGEYQPQHF
TGTGCCAGCACTCAGGAAGGGGAATATCAGCCCCAGCATTTT
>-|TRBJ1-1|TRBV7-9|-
CASSLSATNTEAFF
TGTGCCAGCAGCTTAAGCGCAACAAACACTGAAGCTTTCTTT
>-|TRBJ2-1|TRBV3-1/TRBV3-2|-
CASSQVFETAPFF
TGTGCCAGCAGCCAAGTTTTTGAGACAGCCCCGTTCTTC
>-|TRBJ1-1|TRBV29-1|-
CSVEVPGSEAFF
TGCAGCGTTGAGGTGCCCGGGTCTGAAGCTTTCTTT
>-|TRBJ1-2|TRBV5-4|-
CASSLGGIPMGTF
TGTGCCAGCAGCTTGGGAGGGATCCCGATGGGGACCTTC
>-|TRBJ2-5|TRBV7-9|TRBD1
CASSSYGQGGETQYF
TGTGCCAGCAGCTCTTATGGACAGGGAGGAGAGACCCAGTACTTC
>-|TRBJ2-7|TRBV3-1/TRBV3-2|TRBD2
CASSHSSGGAREQYF
TGTGCCAGCAGCCATTCTAGCGGGGGGGCCCGGGAGCAGTACTTC
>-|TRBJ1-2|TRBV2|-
CASSIDSGIDYGYTF
TGTGCCAGCAGCATTGACTCGGGGATAGACTATGGCTACACCTTC
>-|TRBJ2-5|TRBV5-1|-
CASSPAGSRETQYF
TGCGCCAGCAGCCCCGCGGGGTCCCGAGAGACCCAGTACTTC
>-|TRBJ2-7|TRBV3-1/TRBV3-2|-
CASSLQGQETVGSYEQYF
TGTGCCAGCAGCCTCCAAGGCCAAGAGACAGTTGGATCCTACGAGCAGTACTTC
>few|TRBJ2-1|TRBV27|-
CASSSYIYEQFF
TGTGCCAGCAGTTCATACATCTATGAGCAGTTCTTC
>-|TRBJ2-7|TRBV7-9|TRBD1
CASSLGPGTGGSYEQYF
TGTGCCAGCAGCTTAGGACCCGGGACAGGGGGTTCCTACGAGCAGTACTTC
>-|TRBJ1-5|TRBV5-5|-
CASSLAGVSNQPQHF
TGTGCCAGCAGCTTGGCCGGGGTCAGCAATCAGCCCCAGCATTTT
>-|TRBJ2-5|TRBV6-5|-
CASSQLGGDQETQYF
TGTGCCAGCAGCCAGTTAGGGGGGGACCAAGAGACCCAGTACTTC